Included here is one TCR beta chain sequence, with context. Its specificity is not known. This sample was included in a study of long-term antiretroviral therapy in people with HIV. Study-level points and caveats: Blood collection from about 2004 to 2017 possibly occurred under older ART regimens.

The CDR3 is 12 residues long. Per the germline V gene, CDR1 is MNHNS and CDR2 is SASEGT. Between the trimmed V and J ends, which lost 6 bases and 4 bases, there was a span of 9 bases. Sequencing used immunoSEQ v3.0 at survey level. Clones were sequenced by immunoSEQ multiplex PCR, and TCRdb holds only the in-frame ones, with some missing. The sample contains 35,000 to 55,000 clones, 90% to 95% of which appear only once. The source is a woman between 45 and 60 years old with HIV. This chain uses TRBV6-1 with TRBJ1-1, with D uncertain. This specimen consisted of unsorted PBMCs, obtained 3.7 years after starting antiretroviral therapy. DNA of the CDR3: TGTGCCAGCAGGCGGACTGCCACTGAAGCTTTCTTT. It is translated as CASRRTATEAFF.